This is a list of T cell receptor beta chains from one sample in a study of cytomegalovirus exposure and HLA in healthy donors. Profiling relied on immunoSEQ multiplex PCR, and the TCRdb table lists in-frame clones only, not all of them. This sample has 140,000 to 150,000 clones, with 75% to 90% found just once. Sequencing input: PBMCs. All receptors come from a man aged 35 to 55 in good health and CMV-seronegative. CDR3s include the opening cysteine and the closing phenylalanine or tryptophan. The D gene is left open where the match is weak. Size values are once, few and many counts, or a class for expanded clones, and some rows have none.

>.|TRBV7-9|TRBJ2-3|TRBD1
CASSSLGQGLDTQYF
TGTGCCAGCAGCTCACTCGGACAGGGGTTAGATACGCAGTATTTT
>few|TRBV13|TRBJ2-5|TRBD1
CASSHRGSETQYF
TGTGCCAGCAGCCACAGGGGTTCCGAGACCCAGTACTTC
>once|TRBV5-6|TRBJ2-2|.
CASSPGLNTGELFF
TGTGCCAGCAGCCCCGGACTGAACACCGGGGAGCTGTTTTTT
>.|TRBV10-1|TRBJ2-5|.
CASSESPSQETQYF
TGCGCCAGCAGTGAGTCCCCCTCGCAAGAGACCCAGTACTTC
>.|TRBV28|TRBJ1-1|.
CASSLLTSGVTEAFF
TGTGCCAGCAGTCTACTCACCTCAGGGGTCACTGAAGCTTTCTTT
>.|TRBV5-6|TRBJ2-1|TRBD1
CASSQGQGVGNEQFF
TGTGCCAGCAGCCAAGGACAGGGCGTAGGCAATGAGCAGTTCTTC
>.|TRBV28|TRBJ1-5|.
CASSFVGASQPQHF
TGTGCCAGCAGTTTCGTAGGAGCTAGCCAGCCCCAGCATTTT
>.|TRBV19|TRBJ2-5|TRBD1
CASRYRTGDRETQYF
TGTGCCAGTAGGTATCGGACAGGGGATAGGGAGACCCAGTACTTC
>.|TRBV5-1|TRBJ2-2|TRBD2
CASRGSGGSDTGELFF
TGCGCCAGCAGAGGATCGGGAGGGAGCGACACCGGGGAGCTGTTTTTT
>.|TRBV27|TRBJ1-5|TRBD1
CASSFDRGNSNQPQHF
TGTGCCAGCAGTTTCGACAGGGGAAATAGCAATCAGCCCCAGCATTTT
>.|TRBV7-6|TRBJ2-1|TRBD1
CASSLRPGQVLNEQFF
TGTGCCAGCAGCCTGAGACCGGGACAGGTTCTCAATGAGCAGTTCTTC
>.|TRBV28|TRBJ1-2|TRBD1
CASSPAQGARGGYTF
TGTGCCAGCAGTCCAGCACAGGGGGCAAGGGGGGGCTACACCTTC
>.|TRBV18|TRBJ1-1|TRBD1
CASSPDRGTEAFF
TGTGCCAGCTCACCGGACAGGGGTACTGAAGCTTTCTTT
>.|TRBV28|TRBJ1-5|.
CASSTTGAPAGSPQHF
TGTGCCAGCAGTACAACCGGGGCCCCAGCGGGATCGCCCCAGCATTTT
>.|TRBV27|TRBJ2-7|.
CASSFSGEREQYF
TGTGCCAGCAGTTTTTCAGGGGAACGCGAGCAGTACTTC
>.|TRBV5-1|TRBJ2-3|TRBD2
CASSLAGGRVADTQYF
TGCGCCAGCAGCTTGGCGGGAGGGAGGGTCGCAGATACGCAGTATTTT
>few|TRBV28|TRBJ1-5|TRBD1
CASSWITGGDQPQHF
TGTGCCAGCAGTTGGATAACAGGGGGGGATCAGCCCCAGCATTTT
>.|TRBV5-1|TRBJ2-1|.
CASSGTAGYNEQFF
TGCGCCAGCAGCGGCACAGCTGGCTACAATGAGCAGTTCTTC